Shown below are 12 T cell receptor beta chains from a single sample sequenced in a study of siplizumab effects on memory and regulatory T cells. Libraries were prepared by immunoSEQ multiplex PCR; TCRdb keeps only in-frame clonotypes and omits some of them. The repertoire includes about 50,000 clones, roughly 90% of them detected once, and 0.3% to 0.35% sits in the top ten. The specimen sequenced was naive CD8+ T cells sorted from blood. Every receptor here comes from a human donor in good health.

The chain couples TRBV27 to TRBJ2-1; 11 bases map to TRBD2. Germline values: CDR1 MNHEY, CDR2 SMNVEV (reference sequence). Losses at the gene ends were 4 bases for V and 4 bases for J; bases not matched to a gene: 3. The CDR3 has 15 residues. The CDR3 spells CASSYSGGGYNEQFF. The DNA of the CDR3 is TGTGCCAGCAGTTATAGCGGGGGGGGATACAATGAGCAGTTCTTC.

The V call is TRBV6-1, the J call TRBJ1-1, with no clear D. The germline gives CDR1 MNHNS, CDR2 SASEGT. The CDR3 runs 14 residues. The V end was cut by 4 bases, the J end by 0 bases, with 9 bases between. The CDR3 region has the DNA TGTGCCAGCAGTGTCTGGAACCTGAACACTGAAGCTTTCTTT. This translates into CASSVWNLNTEAFF.

V is TRBV19 and J is TRBJ2-7, with D uncertain. V lost 4 bases, J lost 2 bases, and 15 bases lay in between. Per the germline V gene, CDR1 is LNHDA and CDR2 is SQIVND (reference sequence). There are 15 residues in the CDR3. The CDR3 bases are TGTGCCAGTAGTAAAGACCATTTCCCAGCCTACGAGCAGTACTTC. Its translation: CASSKDHFPAYEQYF.

This chain links TRBV5-1 with TRBJ1-4; D gene unclear. The germline V and J ends were trimmed by 4 bases and 0 bases, with 10 bases remaining between them. This CDR3 region has 15 residues. Germline values: CDR1 SGHRS, CDR2 YFSETQ. In nucleotides, the CDR3 is TGCGCCAGCAGCCTCGACCGGCCAACTAATGAAAAACTGTTTTTT. This translates into CASSLDRPTNEKLFF.

The J gene is TRBJ1-1, the V gene TRBV19; 8 bases are a match to TRBD1. Germline lookup yields CDR1 LNHDA and CDR2 SQIVND (reference sequence). CDR3 length: 14 amino acids. With 7 bases clipped from V and 4 bases from J, the junction kept 8 bases outside the gene matches. CDR3: CASKLTGGFTEAFF. The CDR3, as DNA: TGTGCCAGTAAGCTAACAGGGGGTTTCACTGAAGCTTTCTTT.

V usage is TRBV6-5 and J usage is TRBJ1-2; D gene unclear. CDR1 and CDR2 from the germline V gene are MNHEY and SVGAGI. V lost 6 bases to trimming and J lost 3 bases, with 8 bases between them. The CDR3 is made up of 12 amino acids. The CDR3 sequence is CASSSGDYGYTF. In nucleotides, the CDR3 is TGTGCCAGCAGCTCAGGTGACTATGGCTACACCTTC.

This clone appeared a few times. The CDR3 bases are TGTGCCAGCAGCGTAGAGCTAGGAGGGAACAATGAGCAGTTCTTC. As protein: CASSVELGGNNEQFF. The rearrangement joins TRBV9 to TRBJ2-1, with a tentative D call TRBD2 (6 bases). CDR3 length: 15 residues. Germline-derived CDR1 and CDR2 are SGDLS and YYNGEE. Trimming took 0 bases from V and 5 from J, leaving 12 bases between them. The full variable domain, its missing parts supplied by reference TRBV9 and TRBJ2-1, is DSGVTQTPKHLITATGQRVTLRCSPRSGDLSVYWYQQSLDQGLQFLIQYYNGEERAKGNILERFSAQQFPDLHSELNLSSLELGDSALYFCASSVELGGNNEQFFGPGTRLTVL.

J is TRBJ1-1 and V is TRBV27; 8 bases line up with TRBD1. V gave up 5 bases and J gave up 3 bases; unmatched junction bases: 8. CDR3 length equals 15 residues. Looked up from germline, CDR1 is MNHEY and CDR2 is SMNVEV (reference sequence). The chain's CDR3 is CASSLDQGAYTEAFF. CDR3 DNA sequence: TGTGCCAGCAGTCTTGATCAGGGGGCGTACACTGAAGCTTTCTTT.

The chain joins TRBV10-3 to TRBJ2-3; D ambiguous. This CDR3 has 15 amino acids. V was cut by 0 bases and J by 2 bases, with 9 bases left in between. CDR1 is ENHRY, CDR2 SYGVKD, per germline. The CDR3 spells CAISESGRFTDTQYF. CDR3 nucleotide sequence: TGTGCCATCAGTGAGTCAGGCAGATTCACAGATACGCAGTATTTT.

The V call is TRBV29-1, the J call TRBJ2-4, with D possibly being TRBD1 (6 bases). Germline V gene data show CDR1 as SQVTM and CDR2 as ANQGSEA. This CDR3 spans 13 amino acids. V was trimmed by 6 bases and J by 4 bases, leaving 13 bases between them. CDR3 nucleotide sequence: TGCAGCGTGGCAGGGCAGGGGAAAAACATTCAGTACTTC. Its protein is CSVAGQGKNIQYF.

This clone has a single count. The chain couples TRBV7-6 to TRBJ1-2; possible D gene TRBD1, 5 bases. V was pared by 1 base and J by 8 bases, with 20 bases between. CDR1 SGHVS and CDR2 FNYEAQ come from the germline V gene. The CDR3 is made up of 16 amino acids. In nucleotides, the CDR3 is TGTGCCAGCAGCTTAGTGACAGCGCCCGGCCTATTAGGCTACACCTTC. Translating gives CASSLVTAPGLLGYTF.

The gene calls are TRBV4-1 and TRBJ2-3; 13 bases are a match to TRBD2. The CDR3 has 20 amino acids. The V and J ends lost 0 bases and 6 bases, in that order; junction bases with no gene match: 15. Germline V gene data show CDR1 as MGHRA and CDR2 as YSYEKL. Written as DNA, the CDR3 is TGCGCCAGCAGCCAAGAACCCTACCCAGGGGGACTAGCGGGGATGGATACGCAGTATTTT. Protein: CASSQEPYPGGLAGMDTQYF.